This TCR beta chain was obtained from a study of blood T cell repertoires in COVID-19. At the level of the study: Material from acute and convalescent COVID-19 was sourced from the United States, Italy and Spain. From T cells, B-cell-depleted T cells, or PBMCs came the material, which was cDNA or gDNA.

The protocol was immunoSEQ multiplex PCR, while the TCRdb copy is restricted to in-frame clones and leaves out a portion. This table has approximately 170,000 clones, around 85% appearing once. The V gene's germline CDR1 is SNHLY and CDR2 FYNNEI. Deletions cut 7 bases from V and 3 bases from J, with 9 bases between. The length of the CDR3 is 12 residues. This sequence joins TRBV2 and TRBJ1-2; tentative D call: TRBD1 (6 bases). Sequenced: peripheral blood. The clonotype originates from a man in his forties or fifties with active or convalescent COVID-19. Here the CDR3 DNA reads TGTGCCAGCACTCCAGGGGACTATGGCTACACCTTC. It encodes CASTPGDYGYTF.